This paragraph reports one TCR beta chain. The data originate from a study of T-cell reconstitution after alpha-beta-depleted transplantation in children. This CDR3 has 15 residues. Trimming removed 2 bases from V and 1 base from J, with 11 bases in between. CDR1 and CDR2 from the germline V gene are PRHDT and FYEKMQ (reference sequence). A library of TCRbeta sequences, prepared with unique molecular identifiers, was generated. MiXCR was run by TCRdb on the PCR reads, yielding one entry per CDR3 protein. The data contain some 520,000 distinct CDR3 sequences, about 31% of them singletons. The source was PBMCs from the stem cell graft donor, collected from the stem cell graft. The clonotype was recovered from a human donor who donated a stem cell graft to a child with aplastic anemia. The V call is TRBV13, the J call TRBJ2-5; D is unclear. The CDR3 protein is CASSLTPLPQETQYF. DNA for the CDR3: TGTGCCAGCAGCTTAACCCCCCTGCCCCAAGAGACCCAGTACTTC. The variable domain in full, with the rest retrieved from reference TRBV13 and TRBJ2-5, is AAGVIQSPRHLIKEKRETATLKCYPIPRHDTVYWYQQGPGQDPQFLISFYEKMQSDKGSIPDRFSAQQFSDYHSELNMSSLELGDSALYFCASSLTPLPQETQYFGPGTRLLVL.